The 8 T cell receptor beta chains below all came from one sample that was sequenced in a study of a mutant IDH1 vaccine in newly diagnosed glioma. Stated time point: week 5, during vaccination. The content of each vaccine dose was 300 ug of mutant IDH1 20-mer peptide, and topical imiquimod accompanied it. Their antigens remain unidentified. Produced via immunoSEQ multiplex PCR; TCRdb's table is partial and in-frame only. The sample has about 60,000 clones, about 81% seen once; the top ten hold around 7.4%. Specimen: PBMCs, collected from a glioma patient whose treatment included an IDH1 peptide vaccine. Receptor source: a woman aged 50 to 60 with glioma.

The chain is built from TRBV6-1 and TRBJ2-3; either TRBD1 or TRBD2 may fit D (5 bases each). Germline lookup yields CDR1 MNHNS and CDR2 SASEGT. V dropped 7 bases and J dropped 2 bases, with 16 bases sitting between them. The CDR3 length is 15 residues. CDR3 in DNA: TGTGCCAGCACTGGGACCCGCTCCCTCACAGATACGCAGTATTTT. Translation: CASTGTRSLTDTQYF.

The rearrangement uses TRBV6-1 and TRBJ2-2; D possibly uses TRBD1 or TRBD2 (6 bases each). CDR3 length equals 16 residues. V was trimmed by 2 bases and J by 2 bases, leaving 12 bases between them. Per the germline V gene, CDR1 is MNHNS and CDR2 is SASEGT. The CDR3 DNA sequence: TGTGCCAGCAGTGAACTCGGGGGCCAAAACACCGGGGAGCTGTTTTTT. Its translation is CASSELGGQNTGELFF.

The chain uses TRBV25-1 and TRBJ2-2, with TRBD1 matching over 10 bases. The V gene end was trimmed by 5 bases and the J gene end by 4 bases; junction bases not matched to a gene: 7. Germline V gene lookup returns CDR1 MGHDK and CDR2 SYGVNS. CDR3 length: 16 amino acids. The DNA for the CDR3 is TGTGCCAGCAGTACACGGACAGGGGGGATCACCGGGGAGCTGTTTTTT. This codes for CASSTRTGGITGELFF.

V usage is TRBV2 and J usage is TRBJ1-6, with TRBD1 as a possible D gene (6 bases). The CDR3 has 16 amino acids. CDR1 is SNHLY and CDR2 is FYNNEI in the germline V gene. V lost 6 bases, J lost 14 bases, and 26 bases lay in between. This CDR3 reads CASRGDTGTQGLALHF. The CDR3 nucleotides are TGTGCCAGCAGAGGGGACACGGGGACTCAGGGTTTGGCCCTCCACTTT.

The chain links TRBV5-8 to TRBJ1-5, with 9 bases aligning to TRBD1. The V and J ends lost 5 bases and 5 bases, in that order; junction bases with no gene match: 5. Germline loops: CDR1 SGHTS, CDR2 YDEGEE. The CDR3 is 14 amino acids. The CDR3: CASRAGQGYQPQHF. The CDR3 nucleotides are TGTGCCAGCAGGGCGGGACAGGGTTATCAGCCCCAGCATTTT.

Only a few counts were recorded for this clone. V is TRBV5-1 and J is TRBJ2-7; no definite D call. CDR1 and CDR2 from the germline V gene are SGHRS and YFSETQ. The CDR3 is 13 residues long. V was cut by 3 bases and J by 5 bases, with 12 bases left in between. The CDR3 DNA sequence: TGCGCCAGCAGCTCGTTGAGTCTGGACGAGCAGTACTTC. Translated, it gives CASSSLSLDEQYF. The whole variable domain, remainder taken from reference TRBV5-1 and TRBJ2-7, is KAGVTQTPRYLIKTRGQQVTLSCSPISGHRSVSWYQQTPGQGLQFLFEYFSETQRNKGNFPGRFSGRQFSNSRSEMNVSTLELGDSALYLCASSSLSLDEQYFGPGTRLTVT.

The chain carries TRBV12-5 and TRBJ1-2; TRBD1 matches 8 bases. Per germline, CDR1 LGHNT and CDR2 FRNRAP. The CDR3 totals 14 residues. V lost 1 base, J lost 6 bases, and 4 bases stayed unmatched. The CDR3 coding sequence is TGTGCTAGTGGTTTGGCTAGGACAGGGAATGGCTACACCTTC. Its protein is CASGLARTGNGYTF.

The chain recombines TRBV5-6 with TRBJ1-2, with 7 bases identical to TRBD1. Looked up from germline, CDR1 is SGHDT and CDR2 is YYEEEE. This CDR3 region has 16 residues. Unmatched junction bases numbered 9, after V lost 0 bases and J lost 4 bases. The CDR3 DNA reads TGTGCCAGCAGCTTGGGTGGAACAGGGGTCTCCTATGGCTACACCTTC. It encodes CASSLGGTGVSYGYTF.